This is a list of T cell receptor beta chains from one sample in a study of T cell responses to AZD1222 COVID-19 vaccine. The method was immunoSEQ multiplex PCR; TCRdb's version includes in-frame clones alone and lacks a portion of them. This sample has 65,000 to 75,000 clones; roughly 82% occur once, and the top ten carry roughly 5.4%. The sample consisted of peripheral blood, taken on day 0 of AZD1222 vaccination. These receptors were taken from an adult in good health. Each CDR3 is given with its conserved first and last residue. D genes are given only for firm matches. Clone size appears in some rows only: once, few, many, or a class for an expanded clone.

TRBJ1-2 | TRBV6-5 | . | . | TGTGCCAGCAGTTACTCGAGACAGCGTGGCTACTATGGCTACACCTTC | CASSYSRQRGYYGYTF
TRBJ1-6 | TRBV6-6 | TRBD1 | once | TGTGCCAGCAGCCCTCTCCGGGACAGGCTAAATTCACCCCTCCACTTT | CASSPLRDRLNSPLHF
TRBJ2-1 | TRBV7-9 | TRBD2 | . | TGTGCCAGCAGCTCTTCTAGCGGGGGGAGCTCCTACAATGAGCAGTTCTTC | CASSSSSGGSSYNEQFF
TRBJ2-7 | TRBV9 | TRBD1 | . | TGTGCCAGCAGCGCTGCCGGGACAGCCTACGAGCAGTACTTC | CASSAAGTAYEQYF
TRBJ1-1 | TRBV11-3 | . | few | TGTGCCAGCAGCTTAGGGGTCGTGAACACTGAAGCTTTCTTT | CASSLGVVNTEAFF
TRBJ1-4 | TRBV10-2 | . | . | TGCGCCAGCAGTGAAGGACCAGGGGAAAAACTGTTTTTT | CASSEGPGEKLFF
TRBJ2-7 | TRBV19 | . | . | TGTGCCAGTAGTATAACAGGCGCCTCCTACGAGCAGTACTTC | CASSITGASYEQYF
TRBJ1-1 | TRBV7-9 | . | . | TGTGCCAGCAGCTTAGCGGGGGGCATGAACACTGAAGCTTTCTTT | CASSLAGGMNTEAFF
TRBJ2-3 | TRBV9 | . | . | TGTGCCAGCAGCGTAGGACGGACCAGAGTTATGGGAGATACGCAGTATTTT | CASSVGRTRVMGDTQYF
TRBJ1-5 | TRBV27 | TRBD1 | . | TGTGCCAGCAGCCCACGGGGGACAGGGGATCAGCCCCAGCATTTT | CASSPRGTGDQPQHF
TRBJ2-2 | TRBV2 | TRBD2 | . | TGTGCCAGCAGTGGGCGGCTCGGGGGGGCCGGGGAGCTGTTTTTT | CASSGRLGGAGELFF
TRBJ1-1 | TRBV5-1 | . | . | TGCGCCAGCAGCTTGGACGCCGCCACGGAAGCTTTCTTT | CASSLDAATEAFF
TRBJ2-1 | TRBV29-1 | . | . | TGCAGCGTTCGCAGTGCGCTCGGGCAGTTCTTC | CSVRSALGQFF
TRBJ1-4 | TRBV6-5 | . | . | TGTGCCAGCACCGGTAGGGCCGGGGAAAAACTGTTTTTT | CASTGRAGEKLFF
TRBJ2-1 | TRBV3-1/TRBV3-2 | . | . | TGTGCCAGCAGCCCCCGGGGGTTCAATGAGCAGTTCTTC | CASSPRGFNEQFF
TRBJ1-4 | TRBV6-1 | TRBD1 | . | TGTGCCAGCAGTGATAGGACAGGGGTTGAAAAACTGTTTTTT | CASSDRTGVEKLFF
TRBJ1-5 | TRBV3-1/TRBV3-2 | . | . | TGTGCCAGCAGCCAAGGTAAAACAGAAAATCAGCATTTT | CASSQGKTENQHF
TRBJ1-3 | TRBV27 | . | . | TGTGCCAGCAGTTTGAGGGGGAAGCGACAGACGAGCTCTGGAAACACCATATATTTT | CASSLRGKRQTSSGNTIYF
TRBJ2-2 | TRBV7-2 | . | . | TGTGCCAGCAGCTTAGTTTCCTTAACCGGGGAGCTGTTTTTT | CASSLVSLTGELFF
TRBJ2-1 | TRBV5-4 | . | . | TGTGCCAGCAGCTTATTGGGGGCGGATGAGCAGTTCTTC | CASSLLGADEQFF
TRBJ2-7 | TRBV28 | . | . | TGTGCCAGCAGTGGAGGGACTTTCGAGCAGTACTTC | CASSGGTFEQYF
TRBJ1-5 | TRBV10-1 | TRBD1 | . | TGCGCCAGCAGTGAGTCGAGAGGGGGCTGGTTGGATCAGCCCCAGCATTTT | CASSESRGGWLDQPQHF
TRBJ1-2 | TRBV19 | TRBD1 | . | TGTGCCAGTAGTTCACAGGGGGCTAACTATGGCTACACCTTC | CASSSQGANYGYTF
TRBJ2-7 | TRBV12-2 | . | few | TGTGCAAGTCGCCTATCAGGGGGCAGCTCCTACGAGCAGTACTTC | CASRLSGGSSYEQYF
TRBJ1-4 | TRBV12-3/TRBV12-4 | . | . | TGTGCCAGCAGTTTAGGGGGAAAACTGTTTTTT | CASSLGGKLFF
TRBJ2-1 | TRBV3-1/TRBV3-2 | . | . | TGTGCCAGCAGCCAAGACGTGGGGGGCGGGAACAATGAGCAGTTCTTC | CASSQDVGGGNNEQFF
TRBJ2-7 | TRBV14 | . | . | TGTGCCAGCAGCCAAACCTTGCCCTACGAGCAGTACTTC | CASSQTLPYEQYF
TRBJ2-3 | TRBV6-4 | TRBD2 | medium-sized | TGTGCCAGCAGTGACTCGAGCGGGGGGGCAGATACGCAGTATTTT | CASSDSSGGADTQYF
TRBJ1-5 | TRBV5-1 | . | few | TGCGCCAGCAGCCCAACGGGGGGGCACAATCAGCCCCAGCATTTT | CASSPTGGHNQPQHF
TRBJ1-2 | TRBV7-2 | TRBD1 | few | TGTGCCAGCAGCTCCCAGGGGGCAGGTGGCTACACCTTC | CASSSQGAGGYTF
TRBJ1-4 | TRBV18 | . | . | TGTGCCAGCTCAACAGCAACTAATGAAAAACTGTTTTTT | CASSTATNEKLFF
TRBJ2-2 | TRBV7-6 | . | . | TGTGCCAGCAGCCCCCGTGGCACCGGGGAGCTGTTTTTT | CASSPRGTGELFF
TRBJ2-4 | TRBV3-1/TRBV3-2 | . | once | TGTGCCAGCAGCCAAGGGCCAGGGGAGGGGAACATTCAGTACTTC | CASSQGPGEGNIQYF
TRBJ2-2 | TRBV11-3 | . | . | TGTGCCAGCAGCCCCAATCGACAGACTAACACCGGGGAGCTGTTTTTT | CASSPNRQTNTGELFF
TRBJ2-5 | TRBV3-1/TRBV3-2 | . | . | TGTGCCAGCAGCCAAGAGTTTAGCGGACAAGAGACCCAGTACTTC | CASSQEFSGQETQYF
TRBJ1-4 | TRBV4-2 | TRBD1 | few | TGTGCCAGCAGCCTGGGACAGGATAATGAAAAACTGTTTTTT | CASSLGQDNEKLFF
TRBJ1-2 | TRBV24-1 | . | . | TGTGCCACCAGTGGTGGAGCCGGGAGAAACTATGGCTACACCTTC | CATSGGAGRNYGYTF
TRBJ1-5 | TRBV16 | . | few | TGTGCCAGCAGCCAAGAGGCGGCGGGCAATCAGCCCCAGCATTTT | CASSQEAAGNQPQHF
TRBJ1-4 | TRBV27 | . | . | TGTGCCAGCAGGCTGGGATCTAATGAAAAACTGTTTTTT | CASRLGSNEKLFF
TRBJ1-5 | TRBV24-1 | TRBD1 | once | TGTGCCACCAGTGACTCGGGACAGGGTAGGGGTCAGCCCCAGCATTTT | CATSDSGQGRGQPQHF
TRBJ1-4 | TRBV2 | TRBD1 | . | TGTGCCAGCAGAGCAGGGGGCACTGGTGAAAAACTGTTTTTT | CASRAGGTGEKLFF
TRBJ1-2 | TRBV19 | . | . | TGTGCCAGTAGTATGACAGGTTACTATGGCTACACCTTC | CASSMTGYYGYTF
TRBJ1-2 | TRBV5-8 | . | . | TGTGCCAGCAGCAGCCTTGGGGCAGGGTTTAAAGACTATGGCTACACCTTC | CASSSLGAGFKDYGYTF
TRBJ2-7 | TRBV5-6 | TRBD2 | . | TGTGCCAGCAGCTTGGTACTAGCGGGGGGCCGAGGCTACGAGCAGTACTTC | CASSLVLAGGRGYEQYF
TRBJ1-2 | TRBV29-1 | . | . | TGCAGCGTTGAACCAGGGGAAGATGGCTACACCTTC | CSVEPGEDGYTF
TRBJ1-1 | TRBV18 | TRBD1 | . | TGTGCCAGCTCCGGAACAGGGGTCACTGAAGCTTTCTTT | CASSGTGVTEAFF
TRBJ2-5 | TRBV11-2 | . | . | TGTGCCAGCAGCTTAGTATTCCATACCCAGTACTTC | CASSLVFHTQYF